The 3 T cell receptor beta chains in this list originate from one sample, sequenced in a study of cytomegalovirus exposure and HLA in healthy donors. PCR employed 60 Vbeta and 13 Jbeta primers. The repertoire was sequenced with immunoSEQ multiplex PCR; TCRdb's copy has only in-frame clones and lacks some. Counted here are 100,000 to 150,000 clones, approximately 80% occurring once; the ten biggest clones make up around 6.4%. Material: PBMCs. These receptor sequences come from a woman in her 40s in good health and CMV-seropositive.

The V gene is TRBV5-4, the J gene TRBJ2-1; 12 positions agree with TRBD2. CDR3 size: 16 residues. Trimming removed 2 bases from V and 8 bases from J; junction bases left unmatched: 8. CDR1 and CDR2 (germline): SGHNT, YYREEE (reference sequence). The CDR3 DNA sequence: TGTGCCAGCAGCTTCACCCTAGCGGGAGGGGACTATGAGCAGTTCTTC. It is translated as CASSFTLAGGDYEQFF.

Here the CDR3 DNA reads TGTGCCAGCAGTGAAGGGACTCCCCGCACAGATACGCAGTATTTT. This translates into CASSEGTPRTDTQYF. The rearrangement uses TRBV6-1 and TRBJ2-3, with D possibly matching TRBD2 (5 bases). Between the trimmed V and J ends, which lost 1 base and 1 base, there was a span of 9 bases. Germline V gene sequence: CDR1 MNHNS, CDR2 SASEGT. This CDR3 has 15 amino acids.

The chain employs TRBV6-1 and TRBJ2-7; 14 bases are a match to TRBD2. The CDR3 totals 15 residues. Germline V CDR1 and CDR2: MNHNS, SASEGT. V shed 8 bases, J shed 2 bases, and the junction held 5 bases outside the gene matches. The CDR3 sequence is CASLSGLAGAYEQYF. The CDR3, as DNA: TGTGCCAGCCTCTCGGGACTAGCGGGAGCCTACGAGCAGTACTTC.